Reported below is one TCR beta chain. Profiled with immunoSEQ multiplex PCR; TCRdb holds only in-frame clones, not every one. Counted here are around 300,000 clones, around nine tenths occurring once; the ten biggest clones make up approximately 2.4%. The source of the sample is a study of blood T cell repertoires in COVID-19. The overall study: Sources were T cells, B-cell-depleted T cells, or PBMCs; the material itself was cDNA or gDNA.

Per the germline V gene, CDR1 is KGHSY and CDR2 is FQNENV. This CDR3 has 13 residues. The V segment lost 3 bases and the J segment 7 bases; nucleotides outside the gene matches: 1. The recovered donors of Cohort 3 showed two negative PCRs, clearance, or symptom resolution. The receptor was derived from a woman aged 18-29 years who had recovered from COVID-19. This chain links TRBV16 with TRBJ2-1; 9 bases line up with TRBD1. What was sequenced was PBMCs or T cells enriched from blood (not recorded which). Written as DNA, the CDR3 is TGTGCCAGCAGCCACGGGACAGGGAATGAGCAGTTCTTC. Translation: CASSHGTGNEQFF.